Below are 26 T cell receptor beta chains sequenced from a single sample in a study of blood T cell repertoires in COVID-19. The table came from immunoSEQ multiplex PCR; TCRdb's copy has only in-frame clones and leaves some out. The table has 5,700 or so clones, more than 75% seen once. Sequencing was carried out using peripheral blood. These receptors originate from a human donor in a cohort sampled during active COVID-19.

This rearrangement joins TRBV9 to TRBJ2-7; no clear D gene. Germline V lookup: CDR1 SGDLS, CDR2 YYNGEE. This CDR3 is 14 amino acids long. Trimming took 10 bases from V and 3 from J, leaving 20 bases between them. Here the CDR3 reads CASSPAENHYEQYF. DNA for the CDR3: TGTGCCTCCAGCCCCGCGGAGAATCACTACGAGCAGTACTTC.

This clone was recorded once. The V and J genes are TRBV5-6 and TRBJ2-7, with no clear D. The germline V gene has CDR1 SGHDT and CDR2 YYEEEE. This CDR3 is 11 amino acids long. With 4 bases removed from V and 2 bases from J, the gap between germline ends came to 4 bases. The chain's CDR3 is CASSAAYEQYF. The CDR3 nucleotides are TGTGCCAGCAGCGCAGCCTACGAGCAGTACTTC.

Comment on this clone: A junction boundary mismatches the germline segment, possibly from a read error. The CDR3 protein is CASSLGSRADTQYF. CDR3 nucleotides: TGTGCCAGCAGCCTAGGGAGCCGAGCAGATACGCAGTATTTT. This chain uses TRBV13 with TRBJ2-3; a possible D gene is TRBD2 (5 bases). The CDR3 contains 14 residues. CDR1 and CDR2 (germline): PRHDT, FYEKMQ (reference sequence).

The genes are TRBV2 and TRBJ1-1; D uncertain. Trimming pared 5 bases from V and 0 bases from J, leaving 4 bases between. Germline V CDR1 and CDR2: SNHLY, FYNNEI. This CDR3 is built from 12 residues. The CDR3 is CASSYVNTEAFF. In DNA, the CDR3 is TGTGCCAGCAGTTATGTGAACACTGAAGCTTTCTTT.

This clone appeared once. The chain carries TRBV28 and TRBJ2-1; tentatively, D is TRBD1 (6 bases). Germline loops: CDR1 MDHEN, CDR2 SYDVKM. With 9 bases removed from V and 6 bases from J, the gap between germline ends came to 9 bases. The CDR3 totals 11 residues. CDR3 nucleotides: TGTGCCAGTTGGGGGCCCAATGAGCAGTTCTTC. Translation gives CASWGPNEQFF.

The chain links TRBV4-3 to TRBJ2-1; 7 nucleotides line up with TRBD2. Germline-derived CDR1 and CDR2 are LGHNA and YSLEER. The CDR3 has 17 residues. The ends lost 0 bases at V and 3 bases at J; junction bases unmatched: 8. CDR3 DNA sequence: TGCGCCAGCAGCCAAGATGATCAAGCGGGAAACTACAATGAGCAGTTCTTC. Residues: CASSQDDQAGNYNEQFF.

The chain combines TRBV28 with TRBJ1-5; D not resolved. Germline V gene lookup returns CDR1 MDHEN and CDR2 SYDVKM. The CDR3 loop spans 13 amino acids. V shed 7 bases and J shed 4 bases, with 11 bases lying between them. The CDR3 DNA reads as TGTGCCAGCATGCGGGATCTAAATCAGCCCCAGCATTTT. Translating it yields CASMRDLNQPQHF.

The V gene is TRBV27, the J gene TRBJ2-7, with 10 positions matching TRBD1. Trimming removed 3 bases from V and 3 bases from J; junction bases left unmatched: 2. CDR3 length equals 14 residues. Germline CDR1 and CDR2: MNHEY and SMNVEV (reference sequence). In DNA, the CDR3 is TGTGCCAGCAGTTTCGGGACAGGGGTCTACGAGCAGTACTTC. It yields the protein CASSFGTGVYEQYF.

This chain uses TRBV7-3 with TRBJ1-6; TRBD1 matches 7 bases. CDR3 size: 15 residues. Germline lookup yields CDR1 SGHTA and CDR2 FQGTGA. The junction had 11 bases not matched to a gene; V was cut back by 1 base and J by 14 bases. In nucleotides, the CDR3 is TGTGCCAGCAGCTTAAATCCCCGACAGGGATCCACCCTCCACTTT. Amino acid sequence: CASSLNPRQGSTLHF.

This chain joins TRBV7-8 and TRBJ2-7; 9 bases align to TRBD2. The CDR3 runs 17 residues. Trimming cost V 2 bases and J 3 bases; bases outside gene matches: 11. Germline V gene lookup returns CDR1 SGHVS and CDR2 FQNEAQ. Written as DNA, the CDR3 is TGTGCCAGCAGCTTAAAAGTAGTAGCGGGAGCCGACTACGAGCAGTACTTC. It is translated as CASSLKVVAGADYEQYF.

The chain has TRBV5-1 and TRBJ2-1; 13 bases agree with TRBD2. V trimming: 0 bases; J trimming: 4 bases; junction bases outside the gene matches: 1. The V gene's germline CDR1 is SGHRS and CDR2 YFSETQ. CDR3 length: 16 amino acids. Here the CDR3 DNA reads TGCGCCAGCAGCTTGGGGGGACTAGCGGGATACAATGAGCAGTTCTTC. As protein: CASSLGGLAGYNEQFF.

The chain couples TRBV27 to TRBJ2-2; weak D call: TRBD2 (6 bases). Germline CDR1 MNHEY, CDR2 SMNVEV (reference sequence). The CDR3 consists of 15 residues. With 0 bases removed from V and 7 bases from J, the gap between germline ends came to 12 bases. CDR3 bases: TGTGCCAGCAGTTTATCTTCTAGCGACGACGGGGAGCTGTTTTTT. Translating gives CASSLSSSDDGELFF.

The chain links TRBV4-3 to TRBJ2-1; D remains unclear. This CDR3 has 15 amino acids. V was shortened by 4 bases and J by 0 bases, with 10 bases between the two germline ends. Germline CDR1 and CDR2: LGHNA and YSLEER. DNA for the CDR3: TGCGCCAGCAGCCCCTCTCTGAGCTCCTACAATGAGCAGTTCTTC. This encodes CASSPSLSSYNEQFF.

V is TRBV7-2 and J is TRBJ1-5; D is ambiguous. CDR1 is SGHTA, CDR2 FQGNSA, per germline. The CDR3 has 18 amino acids. Trimming took off 5 bases at V and 0 bases at J, with 20 bases between the two ends. The CDR3 DNA is TGTGCCAGCAGCCGGGCGGGGAGCTCCTCTTATAGCAATCAGCCCCAGCATTTT. Translation gives CASSRAGSSSYSNQPQHF.

The V call is TRBV27, the J call TRBJ1-1, with a possible D match to TRBD1 (6 bases). This CDR3 region has 16 residues. Looked up from germline, CDR1 is MNHEY and CDR2 is SMNVEV (reference sequence). V gave up 2 bases and J gave up 4 bases, with 17 bases separating them. The CDR3 spells CASSLLAGGGLTEAFF. CDR3 nucleotides: TGTGCCAGCAGTTTACTCGCGGGGGGCGGACTCACTGAAGCTTTCTTT.

CDR3 sequence (DNA): TGTGCCAGCAGTGAACCTACCAGCGGGAGCCCCTACAATGAGCAGTTCTTC. Its translation: CASSEPTSGSPYNEQFF. The chain has TRBV28 and TRBJ2-1; 8 bases are a match to TRBD2. CDR1 and CDR2 (germline): MDHEN, SYDVKM. V lost 5 bases, J lost 2 bases, and 11 bases stayed unmatched. CDR3 length equals 17 residues.

The V gene is TRBV25-1, the J gene TRBJ1-6; no clear D gene. There are 14 residues in the CDR3. The V end was cut by 5 bases, the J end by 10 bases, with 15 bases between. The germline V gene encodes CDR1 MGHDK and CDR2 SYGVNS. The CDR3 spells CASSRNPDASPLHF. In DNA form, the CDR3 reads TGTGCCAGCAGTCGAAACCCTGATGCGTCACCCCTCCACTTT.

The chain is built from TRBV28 and TRBJ2-5; 9 nucleotides align to TRBD2. Per the germline V gene, CDR1 is MDHEN and CDR2 is SYDVKM. The length of the CDR3 is 16 residues. J was trimmed by 5 bases and V by 3 bases; bases with no gene match: 10. Written as DNA, the CDR3 is TGTGCCAGCAGTTTCTCTGCGGGAGGGCCCGGGGAGACCCAGTACTTC. Residues: CASSFSAGGPGETQYF. Full variable domain (missing parts from reference TRBV28 and TRBJ2-5): DVKVTQSSRYLVKRTGEKVFLECVQDMDHENMFWYRQDPGLGLRLIYFSYDVKMKEKGDIPEGYSVSREKKERFSLILESASTNQTSMYLCASSFSAGGPGETQYFGPGTRLLVL.

This clone was recorded a few times. The V gene is TRBV6-6, the J gene TRBJ1-4; a possible D gene is TRBD1 (6 bases). The CDR3 has 15 residues. Trimming cost V 5 bases and J 3 bases, with 13 bases left between them. Per germline, CDR1 MNHNY and CDR2 SVGAGI (reference sequence). Here the CDR3 reads CASSPTGTSNEKLFF. The DNA for the CDR3 is TGTGCCAGCAGTCCGACAGGAACTTCTAATGAAAAACTGTTTTTT.

The chain employs TRBV4-2 and TRBJ2-7; 7 nucleotides agree with TRBD2. This CDR3 is 14 amino acids long. The V segment lost 1 base and the J segment 3 bases; nucleotides outside the gene matches: 3. In germline, CDR1 is LGHNA, CDR2 YNFKEQ. CDR3 DNA sequence: TGTGCCAGCAGCCAAGGCCTAGCGGACTACGAGCAGTACTTC. Translation gives CASSQGLADYEQYF.

This chain links TRBV4-2 with TRBJ2-7, with 7 bases identical to TRBD2. This CDR3 is built from 14 residues. The germline CDR1 and CDR2 sequences are LGHNA and YNFKEQ. After removal of 1 base from V and 6 bases from J, the junction contained 6 bases not matched to a gene. The CDR3 nucleotides are TGTGCCAGCAGCCAAGGGACTAGGTTTTCCGAGCAGTACTTC. This translates into CASSQGTRFSEQYF.

The chain has TRBV19 and TRBJ2-1; 7 positions agree with TRBD2. V trimming: 6 bases; J trimming: 0 bases; junction bases outside the gene matches: 5. CDR1 is LNHDA and CDR2 is SQIVND in the germline V gene (reference sequence). This CDR3 has 15 residues. In DNA, the CDR3 is TGTGCCAGTAGCCAGCGGGACCCCTCCTACAATGAGCAGTTCTTC. Translation gives CASSQRDPSYNEQFF.

J is TRBJ2-7 and V is TRBV4-3; 12 bases line up with TRBD2. V was clipped by 0 bases and J by 3 bases; unmatched bases: 3. This CDR3 spans 16 amino acids. In germline, CDR1 is LGHNA, CDR2 YSLEER. CDR3 amino acids: CASSQDGTSGFYEQYF. The CDR3 coding sequence is TGCGCCAGCAGCCAAGATGGGACTAGCGGGTTCTACGAGCAGTACTTC.

This chain joins TRBV3-1 (or the pseudogene TRBV3-2) and TRBJ2-3, with TRBD2 matching 14 bases. The CDR3 runs 17 residues. Germline assignment: CDR1 LGHDT and CDR2 YNNKEL (reference sequence). V dropped 5 bases and J dropped 3; count of bases not matched to a gene: 7. CDR3 residues: CASSFVGLAGGTDTQYF. CDR3 DNA sequence: TGTGCCAGCAGCTTCGTCGGACTAGCGGGAGGTACAGATACGCAGTATTTT.

By sample fraction, this clone is large. The chain uses TRBV19 and TRBJ2-1; the match to TRBD2 covers 14 bases. After removal of 9 bases from V and 9 bases from J, the junction contained 7 bases not matched to a gene. CDR1 and CDR2 from the germline V gene are LNHDA and SQIVND (reference sequence). CDR3 length equals 14 residues. In nucleotides, the CDR3 is TGTGCCAGCGGACTAGCGGGAGGATTGGGTGAGCAGTTCTTC. It translates to CASGLAGGLGEQFF. Full variable domain (remainder filled in from reference TRBV19 and TRBJ2-1): DGGITQSPKYLFRKEGQNVTLSCEQNLNHDAMYWYRQDPGQGLRLIYYSQIVNDFQKGDIAEGYSVSREKKESFPLTVTSAQKNPTAFYLCASGLAGGLGEQFFGPGTRLTVL.

This chain connects TRBV30 to TRBJ2-7; D might be TRBD1 (6 bases). The V gene lost 1 base and the J gene lost 0 bases, with 13 bases spanning the gap. The CDR3 has 15 amino acids. Germline assignment: CDR1 GTSNPN and CDR2 SVGIG (reference sequence). The CDR3 region has the DNA TGTGCCTGGAGTGGCCAGGGGTTGGGCTCCTACGAGCAGTACTTC. It is translated as CAWSGQGLGSYEQYF.